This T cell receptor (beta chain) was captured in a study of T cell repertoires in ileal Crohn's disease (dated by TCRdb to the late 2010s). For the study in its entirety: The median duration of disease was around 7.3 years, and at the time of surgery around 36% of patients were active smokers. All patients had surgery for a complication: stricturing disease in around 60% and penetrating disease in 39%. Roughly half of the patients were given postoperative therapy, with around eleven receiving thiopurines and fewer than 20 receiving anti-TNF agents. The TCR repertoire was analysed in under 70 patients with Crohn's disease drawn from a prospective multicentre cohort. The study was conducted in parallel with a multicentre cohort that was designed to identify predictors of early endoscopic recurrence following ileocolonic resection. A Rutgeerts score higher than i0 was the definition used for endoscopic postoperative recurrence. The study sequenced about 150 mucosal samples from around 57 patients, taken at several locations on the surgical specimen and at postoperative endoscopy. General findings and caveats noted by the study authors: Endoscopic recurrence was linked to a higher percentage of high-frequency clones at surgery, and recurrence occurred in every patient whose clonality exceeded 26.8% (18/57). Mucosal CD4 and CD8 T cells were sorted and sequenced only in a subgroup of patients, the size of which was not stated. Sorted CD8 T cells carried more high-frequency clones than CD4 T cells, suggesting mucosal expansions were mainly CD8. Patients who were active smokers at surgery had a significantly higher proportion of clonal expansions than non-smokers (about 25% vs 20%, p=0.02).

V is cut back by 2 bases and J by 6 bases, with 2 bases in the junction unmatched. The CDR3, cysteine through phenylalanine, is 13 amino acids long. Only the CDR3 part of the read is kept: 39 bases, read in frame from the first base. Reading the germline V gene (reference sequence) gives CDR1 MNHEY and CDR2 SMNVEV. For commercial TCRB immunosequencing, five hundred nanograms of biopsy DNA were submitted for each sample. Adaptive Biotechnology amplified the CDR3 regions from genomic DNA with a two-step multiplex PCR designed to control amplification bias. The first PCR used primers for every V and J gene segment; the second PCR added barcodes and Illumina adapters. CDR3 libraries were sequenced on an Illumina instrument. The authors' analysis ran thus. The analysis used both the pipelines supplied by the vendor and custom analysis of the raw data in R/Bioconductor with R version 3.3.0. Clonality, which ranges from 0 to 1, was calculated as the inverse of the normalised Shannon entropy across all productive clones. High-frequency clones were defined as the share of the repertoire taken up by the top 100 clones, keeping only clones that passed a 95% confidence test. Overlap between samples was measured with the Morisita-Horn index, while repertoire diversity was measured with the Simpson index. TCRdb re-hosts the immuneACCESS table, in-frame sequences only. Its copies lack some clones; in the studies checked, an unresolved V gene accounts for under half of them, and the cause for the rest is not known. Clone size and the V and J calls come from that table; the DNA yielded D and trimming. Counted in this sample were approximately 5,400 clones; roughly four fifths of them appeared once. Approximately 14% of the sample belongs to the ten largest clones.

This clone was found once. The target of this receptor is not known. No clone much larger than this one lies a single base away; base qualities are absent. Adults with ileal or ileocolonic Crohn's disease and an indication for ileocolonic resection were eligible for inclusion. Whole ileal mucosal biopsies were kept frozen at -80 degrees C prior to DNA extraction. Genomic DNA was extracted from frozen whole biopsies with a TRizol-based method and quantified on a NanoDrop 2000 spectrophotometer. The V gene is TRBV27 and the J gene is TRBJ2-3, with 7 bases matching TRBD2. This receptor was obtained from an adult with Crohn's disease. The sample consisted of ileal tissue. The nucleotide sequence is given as TGTGCCAGCAGTTTAGCGGGAGCCGATACGCAGTATTTT. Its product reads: CASSLAGADTQYF.